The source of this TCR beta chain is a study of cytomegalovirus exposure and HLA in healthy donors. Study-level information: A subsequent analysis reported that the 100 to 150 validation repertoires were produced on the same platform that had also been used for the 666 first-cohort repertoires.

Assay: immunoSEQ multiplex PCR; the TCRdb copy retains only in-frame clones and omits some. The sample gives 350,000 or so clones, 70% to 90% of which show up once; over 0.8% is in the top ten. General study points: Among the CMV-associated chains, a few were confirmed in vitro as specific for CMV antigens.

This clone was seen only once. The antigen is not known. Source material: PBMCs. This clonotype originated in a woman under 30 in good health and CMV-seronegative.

The CDR3 protein is CASSLLLSGVSYEQYF. In nucleotides, the CDR3 is TGTGCCAGCAGTTTACTGTTGAGCGGGGTCTCCTACGAGCAGTACTTC. The V call is TRBV28, the J call TRBJ2-7; 7 nucleotides agree with TRBD2. J gave up 0 bases and V 2 bases, and 7 bases lay outside the gene matches. The germline V gene encodes CDR1 MDHEN and CDR2 SYDVKM. This CDR3 contains 16 residues.